This is a list of T cell receptor beta chains from one sample in a study of T cell responses to AZD1222 COVID-19 vaccine. TCRdb's copy holds only in-frame clones and misses some; the assay was immunoSEQ multiplex PCR. The table has 85,000 to 110,000 clones, 90% to 95% seen once. The specimen comprised peripheral blood, sampled on day 0 of AZD1222 vaccination. The receptors were sampled from an adult in good health. The CDR3 runs from the conserved cysteine through the conserved F or W. The D gene is left open where the match is weak.

>TRBJ1-2|TRBV5-1|TRBD1
CASSLGGTAYYGYTF
TGCGCCAGCAGCTTGGGTGGGACAGCTTATTATGGCTACACCTTC
>TRBJ1-2|TRBV28|TRBD1
CASSLGDSHFYGYTF
TGTGCCAGCAGTTTGGGGGACAGCCACTTTTATGGCTACACCTTC
>TRBJ2-1|TRBV10-1|.
CASSESRGAAGEQFF
TGCGCCAGCAGTGAGTCTCGGGGGGCGGCGGGTGAGCAGTTCTTC
>TRBJ2-1|TRBV18|TRBD2
CASSPQLAGLHNEQFF
TGTGCCAGCTCACCTCAGCTAGCGGGACTCCACAATGAGCAGTTCTTC
>TRBJ2-1|TRBV5-6|TRBD2
CASTGLAGDAQFF
TGTGCCAGCACGGGACTAGCGGGAGACGCGCAGTTCTTC
>TRBJ1-2|TRBV12-3/TRBV12-4|.
CASSLGPYGYTF
TGTGCCAGCAGTTTAGGGCCGTATGGCTACACCTTC
>TRBJ1-1|TRBV29-1|.
CSTAEMNTEAFF
TGCAGCACCGCAGAAATGAACACTGAAGCTTTCTTT
>TRBJ2-1|TRBV6-6|.
CASSYGGTANNEQFF
TGTGCCAGCAGTTACGGTGGGACTGCTAACAATGAGCAGTTCTTC
>TRBJ1-2|TRBV27|.
CASSPLGRSDDYGYTF
TGTGCCAGCAGCCCCCTCGGGAGGAGTGACGACTATGGCTACACCTTC
>TRBJ2-7|TRBV5-1|TRBD1
CASSPYQGTGKFGYEQYF
TGCGCCAGCAGCCCCTACCAGGGGACAGGGAAATTCGGCTACGAGCAGTACTTC
>TRBJ2-2|TRBV30|TRBD2
CAWSAAGGTGELFF
TGTGCCTGGAGTGCCGCGGGAGGGACCGGGGAGCTGTTTTTT
>TRBJ1-5|TRBV30|.
CAWSSWSNQPQHF
TGTGCCTGGAGTAGTTGGAGCAATCAGCCCCAGCATTTT
>TRBJ2-3|TRBV19|.
CASSIGAGPTDTQYF
TGTGCCAGTAGTATTGGGGCGGGACCCACAGATACGCAGTATTTT
>TRBJ2-2|TRBV3-1/TRBV3-2|TRBD2
CASSDQWLADRTGELFF
TGTGCCAGCAGCGATCAATGGCTAGCGGATCGCACCGGGGAGCTGTTTTTT
>TRBJ1-4|TRBV19|.
CASSRQFFSTNEKLFF
TGTGCCAGTAGCAGACAGTTTTTCTCAACTAATGAAAAACTGTTTTTT
>TRBJ2-5|TRBV5-1|TRBD1
CASSPTGASQETQYF
TGCGCCAGCAGCCCGACAGGGGCTTCACAAGAGACCCAGTACTTC
>TRBJ2-3|TRBV18|TRBD1
CASSPRTGTHTDTQYF
TGTGCCAGCTCACCCCGGACAGGGACCCACACAGATACGCAGTATTTT
>TRBJ1-1|TRBV18|TRBD1
CASSPATGRMNTEAFF
TGTGCCAGCTCACCTGCGACAGGGAGAATGAACACTGAAGCTTTCTTT
>TRBJ2-7|TRBV28|TRBD1
CASSRDSQQYF
TGTGCCAGCAGCCGGGACAGCCAGCAGTACTTC
>TRBJ2-2|TRBV7-6|.
CASSLAGFNTGELFF
TGTGCCAGCAGCTTAGCGGGGTTTAACACCGGGGAGCTGTTTTTT
>TRBJ2-7|TRBV19|TRBD2
CASSIGLAGGIHEQYF
TGTGCCAGTAGTATTGGGTTAGCGGGAGGCATCCACGAGCAGTACTTC
>TRBJ2-7|TRBV6-5|.
CASSYYSGSYYEQYF
TGTGCCAGCAGTTACTACAGCGGGTCATACTACGAGCAGTACTTC
>TRBJ2-1|TRBV3-1/TRBV3-2|TRBD2
CASSDGLAGVNEQFF
TGTGCCAGCAGCGACGGACTAGCGGGAGTCAATGAGCAGTTCTTC
>TRBJ2-7|TRBV18|TRBD2
CASSPGLAGVSEQYF
TGTGCCAGCTCACCGGGACTAGCGGGAGTAAGCGAGCAGTACTTC